The 4 T cell receptor beta chains listed next were all sequenced from one sample in a study of blood T cell repertoires in COVID-19. This table comes from immunoSEQ multiplex PCR, and its TCRdb copy is limited to in-frame clones, with some not included. The table has roughly 290,000 clones, 75% to 90% seen once. Material for sequencing was peripheral blood. Receptors originate from a woman in her twenties or thirties who had recovered from COVID-19.

The V gene is TRBV28, the J gene TRBJ1-5; 8 bases match TRBD1. Germline V gene sequence: CDR1 MDHEN, CDR2 SYDVKM. Trimming removed 6 bases from V and 7 bases from J; junction bases left unmatched: 8. The CDR3 sequence is 14 residues long. The CDR3 DNA reads as TGTGCCAGCAGGTGGACAGGGCCCGGGCAGCCCCAGCATTTT. Translated: CASRWTGPGQPQHF.

The chain joins TRBV3-1 (or the pseudogene TRBV3-2) to TRBJ2-5, with no clear D. This CDR3 has 12 residues. V was pared by 3 bases and J by 2 bases, with 4 bases between. Per germline, CDR1 LGHDT and CDR2 YNNKEL (reference sequence). The CDR3 DNA sequence: TGTGCCAGCAGCCACACACAAGAGACCCAGTACTTC. Its protein is CASSHTQETQYF.

The chain carries TRBV19 and TRBJ2-7; 14 positions match TRBD2. V lost 4 bases to trimming and J lost 1 base; unmatched junction nucleotides: 15. The CDR3 is made up of 20 amino acids. From germline, CDR1 is LNHDA and CDR2 SQIVND (reference sequence). Here the CDR3 reads CASSRLAGGPHFKGSYEQYF. The CDR3 DNA reads as TGTGCCAGTAGTAGACTAGCGGGAGGGCCACACTTCAAAGGTTCCTACGAGCAGTACTTC. Full variable domain (outside the CDR3, taken from reference TRBV19 and TRBJ2-7): DGGITQSPKYLFRKEGQNVTLSCEQNLNHDAMYWYRQDPGQGLRLIYYSQIVNDFQKGDIAEGYSVSREKKESFPLTVTSAQKNPTAFYLCASSRLAGGPHFKGSYEQYFGPGTRLTVT.

The chain employs TRBV7-2 and TRBJ2-3, with a weak D call TRBD2 (7 bases). CDR1 is SGHTA, CDR2 FQGNSA, per germline. This CDR3 has 16 residues. Between the trimmed V and J ends, which lost 1 base and 4 bases, there was a span of 15 bases. CDR3 nucleotide sequence: TGTGCCAGCAGCTTAGAGGGGGGGCGCGGGTCAGATACGCAGTATTTT. The encoded protein is CASSLEGGRGSDTQYF.